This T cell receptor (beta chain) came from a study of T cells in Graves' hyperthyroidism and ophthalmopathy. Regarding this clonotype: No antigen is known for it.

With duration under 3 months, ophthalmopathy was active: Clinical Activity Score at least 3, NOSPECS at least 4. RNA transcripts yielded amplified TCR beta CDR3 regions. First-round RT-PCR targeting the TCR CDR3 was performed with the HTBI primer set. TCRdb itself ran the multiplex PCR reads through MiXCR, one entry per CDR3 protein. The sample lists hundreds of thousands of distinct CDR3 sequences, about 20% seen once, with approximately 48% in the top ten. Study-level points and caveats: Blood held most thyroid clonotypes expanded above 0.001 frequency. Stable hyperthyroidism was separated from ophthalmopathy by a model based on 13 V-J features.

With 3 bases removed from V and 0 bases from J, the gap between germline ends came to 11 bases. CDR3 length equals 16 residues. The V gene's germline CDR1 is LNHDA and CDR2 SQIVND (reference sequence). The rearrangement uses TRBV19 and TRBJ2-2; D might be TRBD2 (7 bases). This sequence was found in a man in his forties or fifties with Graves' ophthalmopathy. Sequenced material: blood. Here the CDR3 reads CASSIPGGPNTGELFF. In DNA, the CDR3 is TGTGCCAGTAGTATTCCGGGGGGCCCGAACACCGGGGAGCTGTTTTTT.